The clone carrying this T cell receptor (beta chain) has ten or more counts. The antigen remains undetermined. Germline values: CDR1 SGHTA, CDR2 FQGNSA. The germline V and J ends were trimmed by 4 bases and 15 bases, with 16 bases remaining between them. CDR3 length: 12 amino acids. The source of the sample is a study of T cells after yellow fever vaccination. At the level of the study: Preparation used SMART-Seq v4 Ultra Low Input for the low-cell-number fractions.

A universal primer site and UMIs were added as TCR cDNA was made by 5'RACE template switching. One entry per CDR3 protein results from TCRdb running MiXCR on the 5' RACE reads. The data contain 200,000 to 300,000 distinct CDR3 sequences, 6% to 8% of them seen just once; the ten biggest clones take up 1% to 1.2%. General study findings and limits: A minor fraction of clonotypes spanned both CD4 and CD8 compartments. Contaminating bulk clonotypes could be abundant in FACS-sorted repertoires.

The sequence was collected from a man between 25 and 39 years old who received the YFV17D yellow fever vaccine. Sequenced material: CD4+ T cells sorted from PBMCs, taken on the day of the yellow fever booster vaccination. The chain employs TRBV7-2 and TRBJ2-1; D might be TRBD2 (5 bases). The CDR3 region has the DNA TGTGCCAGCAGCTATAACCCGGGGAAGATGTTCTTC. This translates into CASSYNPGKMFF.